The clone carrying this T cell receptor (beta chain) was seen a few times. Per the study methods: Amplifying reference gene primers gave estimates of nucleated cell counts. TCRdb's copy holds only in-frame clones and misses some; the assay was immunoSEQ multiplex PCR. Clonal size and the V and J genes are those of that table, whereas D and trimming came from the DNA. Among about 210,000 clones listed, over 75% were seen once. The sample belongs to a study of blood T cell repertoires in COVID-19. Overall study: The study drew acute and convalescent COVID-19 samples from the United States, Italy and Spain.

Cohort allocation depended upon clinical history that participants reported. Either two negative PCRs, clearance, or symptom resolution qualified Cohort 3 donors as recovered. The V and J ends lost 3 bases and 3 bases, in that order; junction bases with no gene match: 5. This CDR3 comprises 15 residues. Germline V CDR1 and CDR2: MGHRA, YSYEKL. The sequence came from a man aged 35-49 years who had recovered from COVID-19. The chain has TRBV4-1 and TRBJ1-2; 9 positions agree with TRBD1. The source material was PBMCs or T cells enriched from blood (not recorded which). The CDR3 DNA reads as TGCGCCAGCAGCCAGACGGACAGGGGATACTATGGCTACACCTTC. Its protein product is CASSQTDRGYYGYTF.